This TCR beta chain was retrieved from a study of blood T cell repertoires in COVID-19. Study at large: The study drew acute and convalescent COVID-19 samples from the United States, Italy and Spain. From T cells, B-cell-depleted T cells, or PBMCs came the material, which was cDNA or gDNA.

Source study methods: From reference gene primer amplification, estimates of nucleated cell counts were derived. The repertoire was sequenced with immunoSEQ multiplex PCR; TCRdb's copy has only in-frame clones and lacks some. The DNA was the basis for D and trimming; V, J and clone size are from that table. The sample lists fewer than 120,000 clones; nearly 90% were seen once. With V trimmed by 0 bases and J by 0 bases, 3 bases remained unmatched. CDR3 length equals 17 residues. Looked up from germline, CDR1 is KGHSH and CDR2 is LQKENI. The rearrangement uses TRBV18 and TRBJ1-4, with 8 bases fitting TRBD1. Sequences were obtained from peripheral blood. The receptor was derived from a human donor in a cohort sampled during active COVID-19. This CDR3 reads CASSPPETGATNEKLFF. The CDR3 nucleotides are TGTGCCAGCTCACCACCGGAGACAGGGGCAACTAATGAAAAACTGTTTTTT.